Listed here are 18 T cell receptor beta chains from one sample, sequenced in a study of T cells in Graves' hyperthyroidism and ophthalmopathy. Authors of the study amplified TCR beta CDR3 regions from RNA transcripts. RT-PCR in the first round (using the HTBI primer set) targeted the TCR CDR3. In TCRdb, the multiplex PCR reads were re-called with MiXCR into one record per CDR3 protein. The data contain fewer than 450,000 distinct CDR3 sequences, roughly 17% of them singletons. Sequencing was carried out using blood. The receptor set was obtained from a woman aged 30 to 39 with Graves' hyperthyroidism that later progressed to Graves' ophthalmopathy.

The V gene is TRBV5-1, the J gene TRBJ2-7, with D perhaps matching TRBD1 (5 bases). Germline CDR1 is SGHRS and CDR2 is YFSETQ. The V and J ends lost 3 bases and 3 bases respectively, with 16 bases between them. The CDR3 has 15 residues. CDR3 region: CASSSETDTNYEQYF. CDR3 coding DNA: TGCGCCAGCAGCTCCGAGACAGACACGAACTACGAGCAGTACTTC.

The chain joins TRBV18 to TRBJ2-3; D remains ambiguous. Germline CDR1 is KGHSH and CDR2 is LQKENI. Trimming removed 3 bases from V and 4 bases from J, with 14 bases in between. This CDR3 region has 15 residues. The DNA for the CDR3 is TGTGCCAGCTCACCGACATACGTCGTCGCAGATACGCAGTATTTT. Protein: CASSPTYVVADTQYF.

This clonotype was recorded many times. The chain recombines TRBV28 with TRBJ1-2; tentatively, D is TRBD1 (5 bases). CDR1 and CDR2 (germline): MDHEN, SYDVKM. CDR3 length equals 13 residues. Trimming removed 9 bases from V and 3 bases from J, with 14 bases in between. The CDR3 DNA is TGTGCCAGTAGTCCCAGGGCCGACTATGGCTACACCTTC. Translated, it gives CASSPRADYGYTF.

This clonotype was observed a few times. The gene calls are TRBV6-2 or TRBV6-3 and TRBJ2-7; maybe TRBD1 (6 bases). The length of the CDR3 is 14 residues. Germline V gene sequence: CDR1 MNHEY, CDR2 SVGEGT. With 3 bases removed from V and 5 bases from J, the gap between germline ends came to 14 bases. The CDR3 loop reads CASSYKGEWDEQYF. CDR3 DNA sequence: TGTGCCAGCAGTTATAAGGGGGAGTGGGACGAGCAGTACTTC.

V is TRBV20-1 and J is TRBJ2-2; D uncertain. Trimming left V 2 bases short and J 4 bases short, with 2 bases between. CDR3 size: 11 residues. The germline CDR1 and CDR2 sequences are DFQATT and SNEGSKA (reference sequence). The CDR3 DNA follows: TGCAGTGCTAGATCCACCGGGGAGCTGTTTTTT. It is translated as CSARSTGELFF.

The table lists this clonotype with many counts. V is TRBV7-9 and J is TRBJ2-1, with a possible D match to TRBD2 (6 bases). Trimming pared 6 bases from V and 1 base from J, leaving 7 bases between. Germline V gene lookup returns CDR1 SEHNR and CDR2 FQNEAQ (reference sequence). The CDR3 sequence is 13 residues long. This CDR3 is CASRGTSYNEQFF. The CDR3, as DNA: TGTGCCAGCAGGGGGACTTCCTACAATGAGCAGTTCTTC.

The chain carries TRBV2 and TRBJ2-7; TRBD1 matches at 8 bases. Trimming took 6 bases from V and 3 from J; bases not matched to a gene: 7. CDR1 and CDR2 (germline): SNHLY, FYNNEI. The CDR3 totals 14 residues. The DNA for the CDR3 is TGTGCCAGCAGGGAGACAGGGGTTTACTACGAGCAGTACTTC. Encoded protein: CASRETGVYYEQYF.

V and J are TRBV5-1 and TRBJ2-7; 8 positions match TRBD2. CDR1 is SGHRS, CDR2 YFSETQ, per germline. The CDR3 length is 14 residues. With 2 bases clipped from V and 3 bases from J, the junction kept 4 bases outside the gene matches. The DNA of the CDR3 is TGCGCCAGCAGCTTAGCGGGAGTTATCTACGAGCAGTACTTC. This encodes CASSLAGVIYEQYF.

This clonotype has ten or more counts. The gene calls are TRBV28 and TRBJ1-5, with 9 positions matching TRBD1. The V gene's germline CDR1 is MDHEN and CDR2 SYDVKM. J gave up 0 bases and V 5 bases, and 8 bases lay outside the gene matches. This CDR3 region has 17 residues. The CDR3 reads CASSAGTGSHSNQPQHF. The CDR3 DNA reads as TGTGCCAGCAGTGCCGGGACAGGGAGCCATAGCAATCAGCCCCAGCATTTT.

This clonotype was picked up many times. The CDR3 spells CASSPITLAERNEQFF. The DNA for the CDR3 is TGTGCCAGCTCACCAATAACACTAGCAGAGCGGAATGAGCAGTTCTTC. The chain carries TRBV18 and TRBJ2-1; D possibly corresponds to TRBD2 (6 bases). Trimming removed 2 bases from V and 7 bases from J, with 18 bases in between. Germline V CDR1 and CDR2: KGHSH, LQKENI. The CDR3 is 16 residues long.

This clonotype was counted ten times or more. The chain links TRBV5-1 to TRBJ1-2; D unresolved. Germline assignment: CDR1 SGHRS and CDR2 YFSETQ. The CDR3 runs 14 residues. Deletions cut 0 bases from V and 6 bases from J, with 12 bases between. The CDR3 protein is CASSLVAGKHGYTF. CDR3 sequence (DNA): TGCGCCAGCAGCTTGGTAGCCGGGAAACATGGCTACACCTTC.

This clonotype has ten or more counts. The chain joins TRBV20-1 to TRBJ1-1; no definite D call. The V end was cut by 5 bases, the J end by 7 bases, with 5 bases between. CDR1 DFQATT and CDR2 SNEGSKA come from the germline V gene (reference sequence). CDR3 size: 9 residues. The CDR3 reads CSASNEAFF. The CDR3, as DNA: TGCAGTGCTTCAAATGAAGCTTTCTTT.

This clonotype was detected ten times or more. The gene calls are TRBV3-1 and TRBJ2-7, with D possibly matching TRBD2 (6 bases). V lost 3 bases, J lost 3 bases, and 18 bases lay in between. Germline V gene data show CDR1 as LGHDT and CDR2 as YNNKEL (reference sequence). The CDR3 sequence is 16 residues long. The chain's CDR3 is CASSQAYGGSVYEQYF. The CDR3 DNA reads TGTGCCAGCAGCCAGGCTTACGGGGGATCCGTCTACGAGCAGTACTTC.

V usage is TRBV2 and J usage is TRBJ1-2; TRBD1 is a possible D gene (5 bases). The CDR3 has 12 amino acids. In germline, CDR1 is SNHLY, CDR2 FYNNEI. V lost 6 bases and J 5 bases, leaving 10 bases between the germline ends. The CDR3: CASRGTEYGYTF. CDR3 in DNA: TGTGCCAGCAGAGGGACCGAATATGGCTACACCTTC.

This clonotype has at least ten counts. V and J are TRBV6-8 and TRBJ2-2; TRBD1 matches at 9 bases. The ends lost 4 bases at V and 5 bases at J; junction bases unmatched: 8. Germline-derived CDR1 and CDR2 are MNHGY and SAAAGT. The CDR3 extends over 16 amino acids. For the CDR3, the DNA is TGTGCCAGCAGTTCAGGGACAGGGCGGGTTACCGGGGAGCTGTTTTTT. This sequence encodes CASSSGTGRVTGELFF.

This clonotype showed up many times. The genes are TRBV12-3 or TRBV12-4 and TRBJ1-1, with no clear D. The CDR3 has 13 residues. The V and J ends lost 1 base and 4 bases respectively, with 7 bases between them. In nucleotides, the CDR3 is TGTGCCAGCAGTTTAGGGGATAGCACTGAAGCTTTCTTT. It yields the protein CASSLGDSTEAFF.

This rearrangement joins TRBV11-3 to TRBJ2-1; no firm D call. The germline V gene has CDR1 SGHNT and CDR2 YENEEA. The CDR3 is made up of 17 amino acids. The V end was cut by 0 bases, the J end by 2 bases, with 14 bases between. CDR3 sequence: CASSLDPPRWTYNEQFF. CDR3 DNA sequence: TGTGCCAGCAGCTTAGACCCCCCCAGATGGACCTACAATGAGCAGTTCTTC.

This clonotype was observed a handful of times. V is TRBV7-9 and J is TRBJ2-6, with D possibly matching TRBD1 (5 bases). The germline V gene has CDR1 SEHNR and CDR2 FQNEAQ (reference sequence). The CDR3 has 15 residues. With 6 bases removed from V and 0 bases from J, the gap between germline ends came to 9 bases. Here the CDR3 DNA reads TGTGCCAGCAGTCGGACACACTCTGGGGCCAACGTCCTGACTTTC. Its protein product is CASSRTHSGANVLTF.